The 6 T cell receptor beta chains listed next were all sequenced from one sample in a study of vaccination effects on CD4 cells after COVID-19. The method was immunoSEQ multiplex PCR; TCRdb's version includes in-frame clones alone and lacks a portion of them. The sample comprises about 73,000 clones, less than 75% of which are singletons, and approximately 2% rests with the top ten. Subsequent to less than eleven days of culture, CD4+ T cells were isolated. Participants got two doses of BNT162b2 or mRNA-1273 vaccine. These receptors have no known antigen. Source: CD4+ T cells from PBMCs cultured without peptide, taken after COVID-19 vaccination. These receptors were taken from a human donor who received a COVID-19 vaccine.

V gene TRBV30 combines with J gene TRBJ1-6; unclear D gene. Germline loops: CDR1 GTSNPN, CDR2 SVGIG (reference sequence). V dropped 0 bases and J dropped 10 bases, with 16 bases sitting between them. The CDR3 runs to 15 residues. CDR3 residues: CAWSVLSGLGSPLHF. The CDR3 DNA is TGTGCCTGGAGTGTACTATCGGGTCTGGGGTCACCCCTCCACTTT. The variable domain in full, completed from reference TRBV30 and TRBJ1-6, reads SQTIHQWPATLVQPVGSPLSLECTVEGTSNPNLYWYRQAAGRGLQLLFYSVGIGQISSEVPQNLSASRPQDRQFILSSKKLLLSDSGFYLCAWSVLSGLGSPLHFGNGTRLTVT.

CDR3 residues: CASSQTSGYTGELFF. CDR3 in DNA: TGTGCCAGCAGCCAAACTAGCGGGTACACCGGGGAGCTGTTTTTT. The chain links TRBV4-2 to TRBJ2-2; TRBD2 matches at 9 bases. After removal of 2 bases from V and 3 bases from J, the junction contained 1 base not matched to a gene. This CDR3 is built from 15 residues. Germline V lookup: CDR1 LGHNA, CDR2 YNFKEQ.

This chain links TRBV5-1 with TRBJ1-1; 9 bases map to TRBD1. With V trimmed by 4 bases and J by 1 base, 5 bases remained unmatched. The CDR3 sequence is 15 residues long. In germline, CDR1 is SGHRS, CDR2 YFSETQ. The CDR3 DNA reads TGCGCCAGCAGCCCAGGGACAGGGAAGAACACTGAAGCTTTCTTT. Its translation: CASSPGTGKNTEAFF. The complete variable domain, with remaining parts taken from reference TRBV5-1 and TRBJ1-1, reads KAGVTQTPRYLIKTRGQQVTLSCSPISGHRSVSWYQQTPGQGLQFLFEYFSETQRNKGNFPGRFSGRQFSNSRSEMNVSTLELGDSALYLCASSPGTGKNTEAFFGQGTRLTVV.

CDR3 DNA: TGTGCCAGCAGCCCCGGGGAGGGACGCTCTGGGGCCAACGTCCTGACTTTC. This translates into CASSPGEGRSGANVLTF. This sequence joins TRBV2 and TRBJ2-6; 7 nucleotides agree with TRBD2. The CDR3 length is 17 residues. The germline V gene has CDR1 SNHLY and CDR2 FYNNEI. V lost 6 bases and J lost 0; bases outside the gene matches: 8.

This clone was counted only a few times. The V call is TRBV27, the J call TRBJ1-2, with D possibly being TRBD1 (5 bases). With 4 bases removed from V and 2 bases from J, the gap between germline ends came to 8 bases. There are 13 residues in the CDR3. Germline V gene data show CDR1 as MNHEY and CDR2 as SMNVEV (reference sequence). The CDR3 sequence: CASSWRQNYGYTF. The CDR3 DNA follows: TGTGCCAGCAGTTGGCGACAGAACTATGGCTACACCTTC.

The rearrangement joins TRBV6-1 to TRBJ1-1; D is ambiguous. Germline V gene data show CDR1 as MNHNS and CDR2 as SASEGT. Trimming stripped 1 base from V and 6 bases from J, with 6 bases between. The CDR3 length is 12 residues. CDR3 loop: CASSEVLAEAFF. CDR3 bases: TGTGCCAGCAGTGAAGTATTGGCTGAAGCTTTCTTT.